The table lists the clone carrying this T cell receptor (beta chain) with a few counts. This sample includes further DNA sequences coding for the same CDR3. The data stem from a study of blood T cell repertoires in COVID-19. About the study: From the United States, Italy and Spain came samples of acute and convalescent COVID-19. From T cells, B-cell-depleted T cells, or PBMCs came the material, which was cDNA or gDNA.

Study processing details: Counts of nucleated cells, estimated from reference gene primer amplification, were obtained. Sequencing used immunoSEQ multiplex PCR; TCRdb keeps in-frame clones, though not all of them. D and trimming come from the DNA, and the V and J calls and clone size come from that table. The top ten hold under 4% of the sample, which has 470,000 or so clones, 70% to 90% seen once. Germline CDR1 is MDHEN and CDR2 is SYDVKM. The CDR3 spans 14 residues. V shed 6 bases and J shed 2 bases, with 11 bases lying between them. This clonotype was sampled from a human donor in a cohort sampled during active COVID-19. The specimen was peripheral blood. This chain uses TRBV28 with TRBJ1-5; no firm D call. As DNA, the CDR3 is TGTGCCAGCAGCTTTGGGAGGGGCAATCAGCCCCAGCATTTT. Translation: CASSFGRGNQPQHF.